A selection of T cell receptor beta chains follows, all from one sample in a study of blood T cell repertoires in COVID-19. Sequenced by immunoSEQ multiplex PCR; TCRdb stores in-frame clones only, minus some. The sample has 95,000 to 110,000 clones, about 87% seen once. Sequenced material: peripheral blood. These receptors all stem from a man in his fifties or sixties with active or convalescent COVID-19. Both conserved end residues are part of each CDR3. The order of the fields is CDR3 protein, CDR3 DNA, V gene, D gene, clone size, J gene. The D gene is left open where the match is weak. Clone size is not always given. Where it is, it says once, few, many or a class for expanded clones.

CASTLQGQSTYGYTF TGTGCCAGTACCCTACAGGGACAGTCTACCTATGGCTACACCTTC TRBV19 TRBD1 . TRBJ1-2
CALHPGQPGANVLTF TGTGCCCTCCACCCTGGACAGCCTGGGGCCAACGTCCTGACTTTC TRBV30 . . TRBJ2-6
CASSFRAFYRGSSNQPQHF TGTGCCAGCAGTTTTCGGGCCTTTTACAGGGGAAGTAGTAATCAGCCCCAGCATTTT TRBV28 TRBD1 . TRBJ1-5
CASSRTRDVWQPQHF TGTGCCAGTAGTAGAACCCGGGATGTGTGGCAGCCCCAGCATTTT TRBV19 . . TRBJ1-5
CSATGRSAFF TGCAGTGCTACGGGGAGGTCCGCTTTCTTT TRBV20-1 . . TRBJ1-1
CAWNPGQIYYEQYF TGTGCCTGGAACCCGGGACAGATATACTACGAGCAGTACTTC TRBV30 TRBD1 . TRBJ2-7
CASSRDTPYNEQFF TGTGCCAGCAGCCGGGACACCCCTTACAATGAGCAGTTCTTC TRBV3-1/TRBV3-2 . . TRBJ2-1
CASSLERGAYEQYF TGTGCCAGCAGCTTAGAGCGGGGGGCCTACGAGCAGTACTTC TRBV11-2 TRBD2 . TRBJ2-7
CAISLTWGEGVYGYTF TGTGCCATCAGTCTAACTTGGGGGGAAGGGGTCTATGGCTACACCTTC TRBV10-3 . . TRBJ1-2
CASKLSGLGHSNQPQHF TGTGCCAGCAAATTGTCAGGGCTGGGACATAGCAATCAGCCCCAGCATTTT TRBV28 . . TRBJ1-5
CASSQEGGPSRTEAFF TGCGCCAGCAGCCAAGAGGGAGGTCCCTCTCGTACTGAAGCTTTCTTT TRBV4-1 . . TRBJ1-1
CASSLAGRSTGELFF TGTGCCAGCTCACTAGCAGGGCGAAGCACCGGGGAGCTGTTTTTT TRBV18 . . TRBJ2-2
CASSHLRDPPYNEQFF TGTGCCAGCAGCCACCTGCGGGATCCTCCCTACAATGAGCAGTTCTTC TRBV5-5 . . TRBJ2-1
CASSLGQDNYEQYF TGCGCCAGCAGCTTGGGACAGGACAACTACGAGCAGTACTTC TRBV5-1 . . TRBJ2-7
CASSQEAATNEKLFF TGTGCCAGCAGCCAAGAGGCTGCAACTAATGAAAAACTGTTTTTT TRBV3-1/TRBV3-2 . . TRBJ1-4
CASGLASSTDTQYF TGCGCCAGCGGACTAGCTTCCAGCACAGATACGCAGTATTTT TRBV10-2 TRBD2 . TRBJ2-3
CATSYRLGNQPQHF TGTGCCACTTCGTACAGGCTGGGGAATCAGCCCCAGCATTTT TRBV6-5 . . TRBJ1-5
CASSHTSGTYEQYF TGTGCCAGCAGCCACACTAGCGGCACCTACGAGCAGTACTTC TRBV11-2 TRBD2 . TRBJ2-7
CASRRGGIYGYTF TGTGCCAGCAGAAGAGGAGGGATCTATGGCTACACCTTC TRBV28 . . TRBJ1-2
CASKGYNEQFF TGTGCCAGCAAGGGGTACAATGAGCAGTTCTTC TRBV11-2 . . TRBJ2-1
CASSITGAVGTEAFF TGCGCCAGCAGTATCACAGGGGCTGTTGGAACTGAAGCTTTCTTT TRBV5-1 TRBD1 few TRBJ1-1
CASSQRLADSSYEQYF TGCGCCAGCAGCCAACGACTAGCGGACAGCTCCTACGAGCAGTACTTC TRBV4-3 TRBD2 . TRBJ2-7
CASSRGKNQPQHF TGTGCCAGCAGCCGGGGGAAGAATCAGCCCCAGCATTTT TRBV7-9 . . TRBJ1-5
CAISDPPGEAFF TGTGCCATCAGTGACCCCCCGGGGGAAGCTTTCTTT TRBV10-3 . few TRBJ1-1
CASSAARDINYGYTF TGTGCCAGCAGCGCTGCGAGGGACATTAACTATGGCTACACCTTC TRBV9 . . TRBJ1-2
CASSSGLAGGNNEQFF TGCGCCAGCAGCTCGGGACTAGCGGGAGGTAACAATGAGCAGTTCTTC TRBV5-1 TRBD2 few TRBJ2-1
CASSPAGLYGYTF TGTGCCAGCAGTCCTGCGGGGCTCTATGGCTACACCTTC TRBV27 . . TRBJ1-2
CASSYSEGGAYEQYF TGTGCCAGCAGTTACTCGGAGGGGGGGGCCTACGAGCAGTACTTC TRBV6-5 . . TRBJ2-7
CAYDRTGAGNTIYF TGTGCCTACGATCGGACAGGGGCTGGAAACACCATATATTTT TRBV30 TRBD1 . TRBJ1-3
CASSPNRGPNTEAFF TGTGCCAGCTCACCAAACAGGGGGCCGAACACTGAAGCTTTCTTT TRBV18 TRBD1 once TRBJ1-1
CASSSRAEGAGELFF TGTGCCAGTAGTTCCCGAGCCGAAGGGGCCGGGGAGCTGTTTTTT TRBV19 . . TRBJ2-2
CASSLRGGRVEQYF TGTGCCAGCAGCCTCCGGGGTGGGAGGGTCGAGCAGTACTTC TRBV5-4 TRBD2 . TRBJ2-7
CASTPPRTSGAWLFF TGTGCCAGCACCCCCCCCCGGACTAGCGGGGCCTGGCTGTTCTTC TRBV6-5 TRBD2 . TRBJ2-1
CASSERGQGDEQYF TGTGCCAGCAGTGAAAGGGGACAGGGGGACGAGCAGTACTTC TRBV2 TRBD1 . TRBJ2-7
CASSRSGRSSEQYF TGTGCCAGCAGTCGTAGCGGGAGATCCTCGGAGCAGTACTTC TRBV6-5 TRBD2 . TRBJ2-7
CASSRGGRGRFNEQFF TGTGCCAGCAGCCGGGGAGGCAGGGGGCGATTCAATGAGCAGTTCTTC TRBV5-6 TRBD1 . TRBJ2-1
CASSQTAGSNQPQHF TGTGCCAGCAGCCAAACAGCAGGGAGCAATCAGCCCCAGCATTTT TRBV3-1/TRBV3-2 . . TRBJ1-5
CASSFGRARDEQFF TGTGCCAGCAGCTTTGGCAGGGCTCGCGATGAGCAGTTCTTC TRBV5-4 . . TRBJ2-1
CASSNRQGATNEKLFF TGTGCCAGCAGCAACAGACAGGGAGCAACTAATGAAAAACTGTTTTTT TRBV7-9 TRBD1 . TRBJ1-4
CASSESISRYGEQFF TGCGCCAGCAGTGAGTCGATTAGCCGGTACGGTGAGCAGTTCTTC TRBV10-1 . . TRBJ2-1
CASSRQGYAEAFF TGTGCCAGCAGTCGCCAGGGTTACGCTGAAGCTTTCTTT TRBV12-3/TRBV12-4 . . TRBJ1-1
CASSQGPGLETGELFF TGTGCCAGCAGCCAAGGTCCGGGACTAGAGACCGGGGAGCTGTTTTTT TRBV4-2 TRBD2 once TRBJ2-2
CASSNYFRAEENTEAFF TGTGCCAGCAGCAACTATTTCCGTGCTGAGGAAAACACTGAAGCTTTCTTT TRBV5-6 . . TRBJ1-1
CASSQENRGKGYGYTF TGCGCCAGCAGCCAAGAGAACAGGGGGAAAGGCTATGGCTACACCTTC TRBV4-1 TRBD1 once TRBJ1-2
CASPAPSGSIYEQYF TGTGCCAGCCCAGCCCCAAGCGGGAGTATTTACGAGCAGTACTTC TRBV21-1 . . TRBJ2-7
CASSLTGGDTGELFF TGTGCCAGCAGCTTAACGGGGGGCGACACCGGGGAGCTGTTTTTT TRBV7-9 . . TRBJ2-2